This T cell receptor (beta chain) was retrieved from a study of control samples from healthy donors and cancer patients. Method: immunoSEQ multiplex PCR; TCRdb's copy keeps in-frame clones and lacks some. Of 100,000 to 150,000 clones detected, over 75% appear once; the ten largest clones hold 1.5% to 2%. CDR3 length equals 16 residues. Trimming took 5 bases from V and 2 from J; bases not matched to a gene: 9. The germline V gene has CDR1 SGHTA and CDR2 FQGNSA. This chain connects TRBV7-2 to TRBJ1-2, with TRBD1 matching 9 bases. The sequenced sample was blood. This receptor was identified in a man between 18 and 29 years old in good health. The CDR3 sequence: CASSPKLGTGNYGYTF. The CDR3 DNA follows: TGTGCCAGCAGCCCCAAGTTGGGGACAGGGAACTATGGCTACACCTTC. The full variable domain, completed using reference TRBV7-2 and TRBJ1-2, is GAGVSQSPSNKVTEKGKDVELRCDPISGHTALYWYRQSLGQGLEFLIYFQGNSAPDKSGLPSDRFSAERTGGSVSTLTIQRTQQEDSAVYLCASSPKLGTGNYGYTFGSGTRLTVV.